These 12 T cell receptor beta chains share one sample of origin, sequenced in a study of chemoradiotherapy in HPV16-positive cancers. Clones were read by immunoSEQ multiplex PCR, and TCRdb kept only the in-frame ones, dropping some. The sample has about 12,000 clones; roughly 89% are singletons. The sample in question was blood, obtained from a patient who underwent chemoradiotherapy. These receptors all come from a human donor with HPV-associated anogenital cancer.

V gene TRBV4-3 combines with J gene TRBJ1-2, with D possibly matching TRBD1 (5 bases). The CDR3 runs 17 residues. Trimming stripped 3 bases from V and 0 bases from J, with 17 bases between. CDR1 LGHNA and CDR2 YSLEER come from the germline V gene. CDR3: CASSHLQAGVTNYGYTF. CDR3 sequence (DNA): TGCGCCAGCAGCCACCTCCAGGCGGGGGTAACTAACTATGGCTACACCTTC.

CDR3 residues: CASSVATRGLAGSTDTQYF. The CDR3 DNA follows: TGTGCCAGCAGCGTAGCTACAAGGGGACTAGCGGGGAGCACAGATACGCAGTATTTT. The rearrangement links TRBV9 to TRBJ2-3; 13 bases are a match to TRBD2. V dropped 0 bases and J dropped 0; count of bases not matched to a gene: 7. There are 19 residues in the CDR3. Germline assignment: CDR1 SGDLS and CDR2 YYNGEE.

The chain has TRBV7-2 and TRBJ2-7, with 9 bases fitting TRBD1. With V trimmed by 1 base and J by 5 bases, 6 bases remained unmatched. The CDR3 spans 15 residues. From germline, CDR1 is SGHTA and CDR2 FQGNSA. CDR3: CASSLVRQGVHEQYF. CDR3 DNA: TGTGCCAGCAGCTTAGTTCGACAGGGGGTCCACGAGCAGTACTTC.

Details on this clone: The conserved closing phenylalanine or tryptophan is absent in this CDR3, likely reflecting a read error. J is TRBJ1-2 and V is TRBV7-2, with 7 bases matching TRBD1. The CDR3 extends over 16 amino acids. The V and J ends lost 4 bases and 4 bases, in that order; junction bases with no gene match: 12. The germline gives CDR1 SGHTA, CDR2 FQGNSA. The CDR3 sequence is CASSSRGGGSGYGYTL. DNA of the CDR3: TGTGCCAGCAGCTCCCGGGGAGGGGGCTCGGGCTATGGCTACACCCTC.

Points on this clone: A junction end diverges from the germline sequence, so it may reflect a read error. The gene calls are TRBV4-3 and TRBJ1-1, with 8 bases fitting TRBD1. The germline gives CDR1 LGHNA, CDR2 YSLEER. This CDR3 is 11 amino acids long. CDR3 loop: CASSHAGTGFF. CDR3 DNA sequence: TGCGCCAGCAGCCACGCCGGGACAGGTTTTTTT.

The genes are TRBV6-1 and TRBJ2-7; the match to TRBD1 covers 8 bases. V lost 6 bases to trimming and J lost 1 base; unmatched junction nucleotides: 8. CDR1 MNHNS and CDR2 SASEGT come from the germline V gene. The CDR3 extends over 15 amino acids. The CDR3 DNA follows: TGTGCCAGCAGAAAACCAGGGGGCGGTTCCTACGAGCAGTACTTC. It is translated as CASRKPGGGSYEQYF.

This clone was seen just once. The V and J genes are TRBV11-1 and TRBJ2-5; the match to TRBD1 covers 9 bases. The CDR3 is 15 amino acids. The V and J ends lost 3 bases and 4 bases, in that order; junction bases with no gene match: 6. Germline CDR1 and CDR2: SGHAT and FQDESV (reference sequence). The DNA of the CDR3 is TGTGCCAGCAGCTTCTTACAGGGGGCGATAGAGACCCAGTACTTC. Its translation: CASSFLQGAIETQYF.

The chain uses TRBV4-1 and TRBJ2-7; D unclear. The CDR3 is made up of 14 amino acids. V was shortened by 0 bases and J by 4 bases, with 10 bases between the two germline ends. Germline CDR1 MGHRA, CDR2 YSYEKL. The CDR3 nucleotides are TGCGCCAGCAGCCAAGACCTCGTGAGGTACGAGCAGTACTTC. Encoded protein: CASSQDLVRYEQYF.

V and J are TRBV6-5 and TRBJ1-2, with D unclear. The CDR3 is 14 residues long. With 0 bases removed from V and 5 bases from J, the gap between germline ends came to 10 bases. CDR1 is MNHEY, CDR2 SVGAGI, per germline. The CDR3 is CASSYSYQDYGYTF. The CDR3 DNA reads as TGTGCCAGCAGTTACTCGTACCAGGATTATGGCTACACCTTC.

This clone was recorded only once. The chain couples TRBV11-2 to TRBJ1-1, with 8 bases that match TRBD1. CDR3 size: 15 residues. Germline V gives CDR1 SGHAT, CDR2 FQNNGV. The junction had 6 bases not matched to a gene; V was cut back by 6 bases and J by 0 bases. CDR3 nucleotides: TGTGCCAGCAGGGGGACAGGCAACATGAACACTGAAGCTTTCTTT. Amino acids: CASRGTGNMNTEAFF.

This clone was seen just once. V and J are TRBV10-2 and TRBJ2-2; D gene unclear. Germline values: CDR1 WSHSY, CDR2 SAAADI. CDR3 size: 15 residues. V dropped 2 bases and J dropped 6 bases, with 13 bases sitting between them. This CDR3 reads CASSELPNWAGELFF. DNA of the CDR3: TGCGCCAGCAGTGAGCTTCCCAACTGGGCCGGGGAGCTGTTTTTT.

The chain recombines TRBV19 with TRBJ2-3; D gene uncertain. This CDR3 is built from 14 residues. The germline V gene encodes CDR1 LNHDA and CDR2 SQIVND (reference sequence). V was trimmed by 10 bases and J by 0 bases, leaving 14 bases between them. The CDR3 region is CATKSLVSTDTQYF. The CDR3 bases are TGTGCCACTAAGAGCCTGGTGAGCACAGATACGCAGTATTTT.